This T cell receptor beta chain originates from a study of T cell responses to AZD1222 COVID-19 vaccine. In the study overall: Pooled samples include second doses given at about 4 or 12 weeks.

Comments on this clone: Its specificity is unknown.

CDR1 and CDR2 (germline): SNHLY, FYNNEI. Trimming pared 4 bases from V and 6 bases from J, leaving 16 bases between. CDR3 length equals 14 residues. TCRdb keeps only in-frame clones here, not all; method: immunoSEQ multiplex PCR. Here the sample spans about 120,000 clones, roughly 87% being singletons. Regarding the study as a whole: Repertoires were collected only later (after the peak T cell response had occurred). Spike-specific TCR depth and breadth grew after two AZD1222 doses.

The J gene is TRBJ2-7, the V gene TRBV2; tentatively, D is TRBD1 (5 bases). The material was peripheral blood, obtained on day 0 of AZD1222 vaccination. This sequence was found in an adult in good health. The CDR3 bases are TGTGCCAGCAGTGCAGGGCGCTATTCATCCGAGCAGTACTTC. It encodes CASSAGRYSSEQYF.